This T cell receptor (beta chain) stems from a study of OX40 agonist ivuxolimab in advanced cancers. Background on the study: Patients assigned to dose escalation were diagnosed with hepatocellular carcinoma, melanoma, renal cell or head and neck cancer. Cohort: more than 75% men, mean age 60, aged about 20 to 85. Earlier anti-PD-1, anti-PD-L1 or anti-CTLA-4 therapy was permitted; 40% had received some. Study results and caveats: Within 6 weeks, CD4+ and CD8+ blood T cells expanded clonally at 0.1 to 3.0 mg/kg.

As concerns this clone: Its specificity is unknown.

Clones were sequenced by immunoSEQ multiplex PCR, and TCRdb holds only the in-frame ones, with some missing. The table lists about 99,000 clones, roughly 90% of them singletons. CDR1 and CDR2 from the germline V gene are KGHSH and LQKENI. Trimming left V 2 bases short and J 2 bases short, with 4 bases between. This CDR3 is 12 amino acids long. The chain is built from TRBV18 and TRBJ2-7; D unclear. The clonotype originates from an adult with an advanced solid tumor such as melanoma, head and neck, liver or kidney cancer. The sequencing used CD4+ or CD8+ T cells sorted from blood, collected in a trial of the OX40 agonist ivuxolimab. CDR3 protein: CASSPGPYEQYF. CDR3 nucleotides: TGTGCCAGCTCACCAGGGCCCTACGAGCAGTACTTC.